The T cell receptor beta chain under discussion was sequenced for a study of read filtering for tumor transcriptome and immune sequencing. This library used 300 to 450 ng RNA and molecular barcoded adaptors spanning alpha/delta and beta/gamma chains. TCRdb recomputed calls from the reads with MiXCR, one row per CDR3 protein. Of about 57,000 distinct CDR3 sequences listed, roughly 19% are singletons. Germline V gene data show CDR1 as WNHNN and CDR2 as SYGVQD (reference sequence). The CDR3 sequence is 13 residues long. V was pared by 2 bases and J by 2 bases, with 5 bases between. The chain links TRBV10-1 to TRBJ2-3; no reliable D call. This clonotype was sampled from a donor at least 40 years old with multiple myeloma. The source material was a population of CD138-negative cells sorted from bone marrow. The chain's CDR3 is CASSEVNTDTQYF. CDR3 bases: TGCGCCAGCAGTGAGGTTAACACAGATACGCAGTATTTT.